The subject of this entry is one T cell receptor (beta chain). The antigen remains unidentified. This specimen belongs to a study of graft-versus-host responses after intestinal transplantation. Data came from immunoSEQ multiplex PCR; TCRdb stores just in-frame clones and leaves some out. The table shows about 120,000 clones, with less than 95% occurring only once. The CDR3 covers 12 residues. CDR1 and CDR2 (germline): SGHVS, FQNEAQ. V gave up 8 bases and J gave up 2 bases, with 10 bases separating them. The chain has TRBV7-8 and TRBJ2-7; D is possibly TRBD2 (6 bases). The specimen comprised unstimulated CD4+ T cells sorted from spleen or lymph node cells, sampled before intestinal transplant. This receptor was obtained from a human donor who received an intestinal transplant. CDR3 protein: CASGTPPYEQYF. As DNA, the CDR3 is TGTGCCAGCGGGACTCCTCCCTACGAGCAGTACTTC.